This T cell receptor beta chain was documented in a study of blood T cells in healthy people across ages. V gave up 4 bases and J gave up 3 bases; unmatched junction bases: 7. The CDR3 has 14 amino acids. Germline CDR1 reads SGHRS; CDR2 reads YFSETQ. Through a sample-barcoded 5' primer and a J-beta primer mix, a second PCR was run for roughly 7 to 12 cycles. Via MiXCR, TCRdb re-called the 5' RACE reads, giving one row per CDR3 protein. The sample yields about 1.8 million distinct CDR3 sequences, around half seen once. Total RNA, at least 5 micrograms per sample, came from PBMCs. In regard to this clonotype: The antigen is not known.

General study results and limits: Any changes in expanded clonotypes were possibly confounded, as donor CMV status remained unknown. Higher naive T cell percentage went strongly together with higher TCR beta diversity.

The rearrangement joins TRBV5-1 to TRBJ2-7; 7 nucleotides align to TRBD2. Material for sequencing was blood. This receptor was taken from a middle-aged woman in good health. This CDR3 reads CASSLGGGHYEQYF. The CDR3, as DNA: TGCGCCAGCAGCCTCGGGGGAGGGCACTACGAGCAGTACTTC. Complete variable domain (other parts from reference TRBV5-1 and TRBJ2-7): KAGVTQTPRYLIKTRGQQVTLSCSPISGHRSVSWYQQTPGQGLQFLFEYFSETQRNKGNFPGRFSGRQFSNSRSEMNVSTLELGDSALYLCASSLGGGHYEQYFGPGTRLTVT.